A single sample gave rise to the 29 T cell receptor beta chains below, sequenced in a study of T-cell reconstitution after alpha-beta-depleted transplantation in children. Unique molecular identifiers were incorporated during preparation of the TCRbeta library. TCRdb ran MiXCR on the PCR reads and lists one entry per CDR3 protein. The table records roughly 500,000 distinct CDR3 sequences, about 31% of them present only once. Specimen: PBMCs from the stem cell graft donor, collected from the stem cell graft. All receptors derive from a human donor who donated a stem cell graft to a child with aplastic anemia.

The DNA for the CDR3 is TGTGCCAGCAGCCCTACTGCTAGCTTCGGGGAGCTGTTTTTT. It encodes CASSPTASFGELFF. The V gene is TRBV3-1, the J gene TRBJ2-2; possible D gene TRBD2, 5 bases. V was clipped by 4 bases and J by 7 bases, with 13 bases between them. The V gene's germline CDR1 is LGHDT and CDR2 YNNKEL (reference sequence). The CDR3 totals 14 residues.

The gene calls are TRBV5-1 and TRBJ2-7; a weak D match, TRBD1 (6 bases). Between the trimmed V and J ends, which lost 0 bases and 5 bases, there was a span of 15 bases. From germline, CDR1 is SGHRS and CDR2 YFSETQ. CDR3 size: 15 residues. The CDR3 protein is CASSLGARGIDEQYF. Here the CDR3 DNA reads TGCGCCAGCAGCTTGGGAGCCAGGGGAATCGACGAGCAGTACTTC. Variable domain in full (rest from reference TRBV5-1 and TRBJ2-7): KAGVTQTPRYLIKTRGQQVTLSCSPISGHRSVSWYQQTPGQGLQFLFEYFSETQRNKGNFPGRFSGRQFSNSRSEMNVSTLELGDSALYLCASSLGARGIDEQYFGPGTRLTVT.

V and J are TRBV27 and TRBJ1-2, with D uncertain. CDR3 length: 13 amino acids. Germline V gives CDR1 MNHEY, CDR2 SMNVEV (reference sequence). V was trimmed by 8 bases and J by 4 bases, leaving 14 bases between them. The chain's CDR3 is CASGQQISYGYTF. CDR3 coding DNA: TGTGCCAGCGGCCAGCAGATTTCCTATGGCTACACCTTC.

There are a few counts of this clonotype. The V and J genes are TRBV28 and TRBJ2-7, with D possibly called TRBD1 or TRBD2 (5 bases each). V dropped 8 bases and J dropped 3 bases, with 14 bases sitting between them. Germline V CDR1 and CDR2: MDHEN, SYDVKM. The CDR3 totals 13 residues. CDR3 nucleotides: TGTGCCAGCCGCCGGGACGAGGGCTACGAGCAGTACTTC. It encodes CASRRDEGYEQYF.

This clonotype has more than one count but fewer than ten. The chain is built from TRBV5-6 and TRBJ2-7, with 7 bases identical to TRBD1. Losses at the gene ends were 0 bases for V and 6 bases for J; bases not matched to a gene: 6. CDR3 size: 14 residues. The germline CDR1 and CDR2 sequences are SGHDT and YYEEEE. CDR3 sequence (DNA): TGTGCCAGCAGCTTGGGACAGGGCCTCCTCGAGCAGTACTTC. Its translation: CASSLGQGLLEQYF.

The chain couples TRBV7-6 to TRBJ2-1; D is perhaps TRBD2 (6 bases). This CDR3 is built from 14 residues. Trimming removed 6 bases at V and 6 bases at J, with 15 bases between. CDR1 is SGHVS and CDR2 is FNYEAQ in the germline V gene. CDR3 DNA: TGTGCCAGCAGTCCTAGCGTTCCGGCCAATGAGCAGTTCTTC. Protein product: CASSPSVPANEQFF.

V and J are TRBV6-1 and TRBJ2-6, with 11 bases lining up with TRBD1. The CDR3 consists of 17 residues. Germline CDR1 MNHNS, CDR2 SASEGT. Losses at the gene ends were 5 bases for V and 2 bases for J; bases not matched to a gene: 5. Here the CDR3 DNA reads TGTGCCAGCAGTAGGACAGGGGGCACCACTGGGGCCAACGTCCTGACTTTC. Protein product: CASSRTGGTTGANVLTF.

The chain joins TRBV5-1 to TRBJ1-1; 8 bases are shared with TRBD1. V lost 0 bases and J lost 4; bases outside the gene matches: 5. Germline V gene sequence: CDR1 SGHRS, CDR2 YFSETQ. The CDR3 runs 15 residues. The CDR3 region is CASSLDGRGLTEAFF. Here the CDR3 DNA reads TGCGCCAGCAGCTTGGATGGCAGGGGGCTCACTGAAGCTTTCTTT.

This clonotype appeared once. The rearrangement joins TRBV19 to TRBJ1-1; D unclear. V lost 0 bases and J lost 6, with 8 bases in between. The CDR3 has 13 amino acids. CDR1 is LNHDA and CDR2 is SQIVND in the germline V gene (reference sequence). This CDR3 is CASSIEATAEAFF. The CDR3 bases are TGTGCCAGTAGTATAGAAGCGACTGCTGAAGCTTTCTTT.

On this clonotype itself: Germline and junction disagree at one end, which may indicate a read error. The chain links TRBV7-2 to TRBJ2-6; maybe TRBD1 (7 bases). CDR3 size: 22 residues. Germline V gives CDR1 SGHTA, CDR2 FQGNSA. CDR3 region: CASSFFAGGRGASMSGANGLTF. The CDR3 coding sequence is TGTGCCAGCAGCTTTTTCGCCGGGGGCAGGGGGGCGTCGATGTCTGGGGCCAACGGCCTGACTTTC.

The J gene is TRBJ2-1, the V gene TRBV24-1, with 9 bases identical to TRBD2. V dropped 1 base and J dropped 10; count of bases not matched to a gene: 1. Germline V gene sequence: CDR1 KGHDR, CDR2 SFDVKD. This CDR3 spans 13 amino acids. The DNA of the CDR3 is TGTGCCACCAGTGATTTTAGCGGGAGAGAGCAGTTCTTC. Translated: CATSDFSGREQFF.

There are many counts of this clonotype. V gene TRBV10-3 combines with J gene TRBJ2-3; TRBD1 or TRBD2 may be the D gene (5 bases each). Trimming cost V 0 bases and J 4 bases, with 11 bases left between them. In germline, CDR1 is ENHRY, CDR2 SYGVKD. The length of the CDR3 is 15 residues. The CDR3: CAISESGGSPDTQYF. The CDR3 nucleotides are TGTGCCATCAGTGAGTCTGGGGGATCCCCAGATACGCAGTATTTT.

The chain carries TRBV6-1 and TRBJ2-4; D could derive from TRBD1 or TRBD2 (5 bases each). This CDR3 has 15 amino acids. Trimming stripped 4 bases from V and 0 bases from J, with 10 bases between. CDR1 and CDR2 from the germline V gene are MNHNS and SASEGT. The CDR3 nucleotides read TGTGCCAGCAGTGGAACCGGGACAGCCAAAAACATTCAGTACTTC. Amino acid sequence: CASSGTGTAKNIQYF.

The V gene is TRBV28, the J gene TRBJ1-2, with D possibly TRBD1 on 6 matching bases. There are 15 residues in the CDR3. Germline loops: CDR1 MDHEN, CDR2 SYDVKM. The ends were cut back, 5 bases at V and 4 bases at J, with 17 bases in the middle. The CDR3 DNA follows: TGTGCCAGCAGTCCAAGGACAGCCCTCGGCTATGGCTACACCTTC. Amino acid sequence: CASSPRTALGYGYTF.

J is TRBJ1-5 and V is TRBV7-2; perhaps TRBD1 as D (5 bases). Germline lookup yields CDR1 SGHTA and CDR2 FQGNSA. Trimming pared 2 bases from V and 3 bases from J, leaving 8 bases between. This CDR3 has 14 amino acids. CDR3 sequence reads: CASSLQGLNQPQHF. The CDR3 region has the DNA TGTGCCAGCAGCTTACAGGGCCTCAATCAGCCCCAGCATTTT.

The V call is TRBV21-1, the J call TRBJ2-5; TRBD2 reflects the table's D call only, with no check against the DNA. TRBV21-1 is shown as a pseudogene. The CDR3 contains 13 residues. Here the CDR3 DNA reads TGTGCCAGCAGCAATGAAGGAGGAGAGACCCAGTACTTC. Protein sequence: CASSNEGGETQYF.

J is TRBJ2-7 and V is TRBV15; 9 bases line up with TRBD1. V lost 1 base, J lost 2 bases, and 3 bases stayed unmatched. Looked up from germline, CDR1 is LNHNV and CDR2 is YYDKDF (reference sequence). This CDR3 has 15 residues. CDR3 nucleotides: TGTGCCACCAGCAGAGCCGGGACAGGGACCTACGAGCAGTACTTC. Protein sequence: CATSRAGTGTYEQYF.

The rearrangement joins TRBV29-1 to TRBJ2-2, with D tentatively TRBD1 (5 bases). V dropped 5 bases and J dropped 6 bases, with 22 bases sitting between them. CDR1 and CDR2 from the germline V gene are SQVTM and ANQGSEA. This CDR3 region has 16 residues. CDR3 in DNA: TGCAGCGTTCGCTTTTCGGCTAGGACAATCGCCGGGGAGCTGTTTTTT. This codes for CSVRFSARTIAGELFF.

The chain uses TRBV9 and TRBJ2-2; D is ambiguous. Between the trimmed V and J ends, which lost 0 bases and 4 bases, there was a span of 10 bases. Germline loops: CDR1 SGDLS, CDR2 YYNGEE. The CDR3 extends over 15 amino acids. The CDR3 DNA reads as TGTGCCAGCAGCGTAGGTCCAGAGCCCACCGGGGAGCTGTTTTTT. Its protein product is CASSVGPEPTGELFF.

This chain joins TRBV5-1 and TRBJ2-7, with TRBD1 matching over 12 bases. Germline CDR1 is SGHRS and CDR2 is YFSETQ. The ends lost 4 bases at V and 7 bases at J; junction bases unmatched: 9. The CDR3 length is 15 residues. The CDR3 region is CASSRTGQGAQEQYF. CDR3 nucleotide sequence: TGCGCCAGCAGCCGCACGGGACAGGGGGCTCAAGAGCAGTACTTC.

This chain uses TRBV28 with TRBJ1-5; D gene unclear. The V gene lost 3 bases and the J gene lost 5 bases, with 11 bases spanning the gap. The germline V gene has CDR1 MDHEN and CDR2 SYDVKM. The CDR3 extends over 14 amino acids. CDR3 nucleotide sequence: TGTGCCAGCAGTTTTGTAGGAACGGATCAGCCCCAGCATTTT. It encodes CASSFVGTDQPQHF.

The V call is TRBV10-3, the J call TRBJ2-7; D is undetermined. Germline V gives CDR1 ENHRY, CDR2 SYGVKD. The CDR3 is 14 residues long. V lost 3 bases, J lost 6 bases, and 15 bases lay in between. CDR3 sequence reads: CAISDPQTLSEQYV. The CDR3 coding sequence is TGTGCCATCAGTGATCCCCAGACACTTTCCGAGCAGTACGTC.

This clonotype was counted between two and nine times. The chain's CDR3 is CSVVVRENGYTF. DNA for the CDR3: TGCAGCGTTGTTGTCCGGGAGAATGGCTACACCTTC. This chain uses TRBV29-1 with TRBJ1-2; D uncertain. This CDR3 contains 12 residues. In germline, CDR1 is SQVTM, CDR2 ANQGSEA. V was cut by 4 bases and J by 6 bases, with 12 bases left in between.

The chain carries TRBV20-1 and TRBJ2-1; D gene ambiguous. Germline lookup yields CDR1 DFQATT and CDR2 SNEGSKA (reference sequence). V dropped 6 bases and J dropped 4 bases, with 13 bases sitting between them. The CDR3 has 13 amino acids. CDR3 protein: CSAGWGGYNEQFF. The CDR3 DNA sequence: TGCAGTGCAGGATGGGGTGGTTACAATGAGCAGTTCTTC.

This clonotype was counted between two and nine times. The chain uses TRBV7-9 and TRBJ2-7; TRBD1 might be the D (6 bases). Germline V gene data show CDR1 as SEHNR and CDR2 as FQNEAQ (reference sequence). Deletions cut 1 base from V and 3 bases from J, with 10 bases between. There are 14 residues in the CDR3. The CDR3 nucleotides are TGTGCCAGCAGCTTAGACGGGACACTCTACGAGCAGTACGTC. Its protein product is CASSLDGTLYEQYV.

This chain connects TRBV18 to TRBJ2-2; no clear D gene. Germline lookup yields CDR1 KGHSH and CDR2 LQKENI. Deletions cut 3 bases from V and 6 bases from J, with 8 bases between. This CDR3 spans 13 amino acids. CDR3 sequence: CASSPIKAGELFF. The CDR3 DNA reads as TGTGCCAGCTCACCGATAAAGGCCGGGGAGCTGTTTTTT.

V gene TRBV20-1 combines with J gene TRBJ2-7; D perhaps matches TRBD1 (5 bases). Germline values: CDR1 DFQATT, CDR2 SNEGSKA (reference sequence). The CDR3 contains 15 residues. DNA for the CDR3: TGCAGCACTGGCGGCAGGGCTATGCGGAGCTACGAGCAGTACTTC. This sequence encodes CSTGGRAMRSYEQYF.

This clonotype has only a few counts. V is TRBV5-6 and J is TRBJ2-6; 8 bases align to TRBD1. Germline V gives CDR1 SGHDT, CDR2 YYEEEE. Trimming at V came to 2 bases and at J to 4 bases, leaving 8 bases not matched to a gene. The CDR3 covers 17 residues. The CDR3 DNA follows: TGTGCCAGCAGCTTACGGCAGGGGGCAAGGGGGGCCAACGTCCTGACTTTC. It specifies CASSLRQGARGANVLTF.

This clonotype was observed a few times. The J gene is TRBJ2-1, the V gene TRBV6-5; a possible D gene is TRBD1 (5 bases). In germline, CDR1 is MNHEY, CDR2 SVGAGI. Trimming pared 6 bases from V and 9 bases from J, leaving 12 bases between. The CDR3 spans 12 residues. CDR3 loop: CASSPGYREQFF. Written as DNA, the CDR3 is TGTGCCAGCAGCCCAGGGTATCGTGAGCAGTTCTTC.